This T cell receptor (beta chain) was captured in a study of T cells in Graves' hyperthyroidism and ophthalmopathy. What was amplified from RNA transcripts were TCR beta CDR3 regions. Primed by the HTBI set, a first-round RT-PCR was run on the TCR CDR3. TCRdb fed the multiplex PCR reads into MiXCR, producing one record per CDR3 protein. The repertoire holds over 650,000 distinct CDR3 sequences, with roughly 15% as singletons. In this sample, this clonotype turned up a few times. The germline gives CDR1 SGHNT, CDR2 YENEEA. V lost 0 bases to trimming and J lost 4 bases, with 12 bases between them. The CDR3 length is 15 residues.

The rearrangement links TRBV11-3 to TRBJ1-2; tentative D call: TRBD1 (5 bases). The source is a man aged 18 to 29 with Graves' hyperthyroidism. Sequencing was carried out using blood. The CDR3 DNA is TGTGCCAGCAGCTTAGATCCGGGGACCGGCTATGGCTACACCTTC. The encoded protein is CASSLDPGTGYGYTF.